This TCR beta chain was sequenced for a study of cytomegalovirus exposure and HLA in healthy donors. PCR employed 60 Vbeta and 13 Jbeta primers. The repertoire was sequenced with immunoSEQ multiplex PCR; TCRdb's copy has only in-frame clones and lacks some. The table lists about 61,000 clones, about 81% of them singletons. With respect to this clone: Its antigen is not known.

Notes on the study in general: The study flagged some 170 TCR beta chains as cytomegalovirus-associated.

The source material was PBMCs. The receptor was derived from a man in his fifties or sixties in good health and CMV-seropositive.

CDR3: CASSLDGGAGETQYF. For the CDR3, the DNA is TGTGCCAGCAGCTTAGACGGGGGGGCCGGGGAGACCCAGTACTTC. The chain is built from TRBV7-9 and TRBJ2-5; 8 bases line up with TRBD2. Germline trimming cut 1 base from V and 5 bases from J; bases unmatched to any gene: 6. Germline V gives CDR1 SEHNR, CDR2 FQNEAQ (reference sequence). This CDR3 is built from 15 residues.